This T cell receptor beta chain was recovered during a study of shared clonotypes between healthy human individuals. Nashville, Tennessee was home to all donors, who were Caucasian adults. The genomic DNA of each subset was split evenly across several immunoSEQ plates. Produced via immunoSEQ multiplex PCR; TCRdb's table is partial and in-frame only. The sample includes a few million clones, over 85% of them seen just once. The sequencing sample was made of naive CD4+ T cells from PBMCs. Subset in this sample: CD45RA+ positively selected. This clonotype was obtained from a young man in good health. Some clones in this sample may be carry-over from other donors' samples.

Written as DNA, the CDR3 is TGTGCCAGCTCCCGCGGACCGGAGACCTACAATGAGCAGTTCTTC. Its translation is CASSRGPETYNEQFF. This chain links TRBV18 with TRBJ2-1; D uncertain. The CDR3 runs 15 residues. The V gene lost 6 bases and the J gene lost 2 bases, with 14 bases spanning the gap. Per the germline V gene, CDR1 is KGHSH and CDR2 is LQKENI.